This T cell receptor beta chain comes out of a study of regulatory T cells in long-lasting Graves disease. Turning to the study itself: Those Graves' patients who were newly diagnosed had been on antithyroid drugs under 3 months. Points from the study as a whole: There was favoring of TRBV28, TRBJ1-2 and TRBJ2-5 in persistent disease.

This clonotype was counted once. Its matching antigen is unknown. As for time point: newly diagnosed GD, antithyroid drugs for less than 3 months. PBMC-extracted RNA yielded the TCR library. It was by American Thyroid Association guidelines that Graves' disease was diagnosed. The germline CDR1 and CDR2 sequences are SNHLY and FYNNEI. The length of the CDR3 is 16 residues. Germline trimming cut 6 bases from V and 6 bases from J; bases unmatched to any gene: 9. iRepertoire HTBI primers and Arm-PCR of CDR3 regions built TCR beta libraries. TCRdb reanalysed the multiplex PCR reads using MiXCR and keeps one entry per CDR3 protein. The table lists around 250,000 distinct CDR3 sequences, 18% of them singletons, with 11% to 15% in the top ten. The sample was also reused in another study, on T cells in Graves' hyperthyroidism and ophthalmopathy. According to that study: Diagnoses used clinical symptoms, serum thyroxine and TRAb, thyroid ultrasound and orbital computed tomography.

The source of this sequence is a woman aged 25 to 45 with Graves disease. V gene TRBV2 combines with J gene TRBJ2-1; TRBD2 matches at 12 bases. This sample comprised peripheral blood mononuclear cells (PBMCs), obtained at new diagnosis, from a patient treated with antithyroid drugs. Written as DNA, the CDR3 is TGTGCCAGCAGCGACCCTAGCGGGGGGGCTCCCAATGAGCAGTTCTTC. Its translation is CASSDPSGGAPNEQFF.